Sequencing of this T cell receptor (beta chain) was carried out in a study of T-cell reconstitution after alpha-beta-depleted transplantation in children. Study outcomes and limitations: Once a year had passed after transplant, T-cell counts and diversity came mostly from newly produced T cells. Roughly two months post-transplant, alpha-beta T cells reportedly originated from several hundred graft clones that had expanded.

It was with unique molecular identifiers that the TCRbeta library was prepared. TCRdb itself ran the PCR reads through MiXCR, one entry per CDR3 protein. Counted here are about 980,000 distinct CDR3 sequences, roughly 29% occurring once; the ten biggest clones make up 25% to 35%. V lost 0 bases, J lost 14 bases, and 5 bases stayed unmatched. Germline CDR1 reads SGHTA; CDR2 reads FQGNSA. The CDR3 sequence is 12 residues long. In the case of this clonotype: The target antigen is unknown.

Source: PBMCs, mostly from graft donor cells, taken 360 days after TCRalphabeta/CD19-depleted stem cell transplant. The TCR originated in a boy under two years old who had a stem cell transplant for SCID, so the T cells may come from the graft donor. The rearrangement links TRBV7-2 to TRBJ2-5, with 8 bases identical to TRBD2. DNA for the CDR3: TGTGCCAGCAGCTTAGCTTCGACTAGCGTCTACTTC. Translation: CASSLASTSVYF.